Each of the 9 T cell receptor beta chains below was sequenced from the same sample in a study of shared clonotypes between healthy human individuals. The table came from immunoSEQ multiplex PCR; TCRdb's copy has only in-frame clones and leaves some out. The sample contains around 510,000 clones, 95% to 97% of which appear only once. Sequenced sample: naive CD4+ T cells sorted from blood. Subset here: CD45RA+ positively selected. Receptors originate from a woman in her 30s in good health.

The chain joins TRBV19 to TRBJ1-1; D not resolved. Germline CDR1 reads LNHDA; CDR2 reads SQIVND (reference sequence). The CDR3 is made up of 14 amino acids. V lost 2 bases and J lost 0, with 7 bases in between. In DNA, the CDR3 is TGTGCCAGTAGTATATGGGAAATGAACACTGAAGCTTTCTTT. Its translation: CASSIWEMNTEAFF.

This chain joins TRBV5-1 and TRBJ1-4; 8 bases are shared with TRBD1. V gave up 0 bases and J gave up 7 bases; unmatched junction bases: 8. Germline CDR1 is SGHRS and CDR2 is YFSETQ. The CDR3 sequence is 16 residues long. The CDR3 coding sequence is TGCGCCAGCAGCTTGGCTTGGACAGGGAATGTTGAAAAACTGTTTTTT. As protein: CASSLAWTGNVEKLFF.

V and J are TRBV5-1 and TRBJ2-2; possibly TRBD2 for D (5 bases). The CDR3 is made up of 16 amino acids. Germline CDR1 is SGHRS and CDR2 is YFSETQ. V gave up 3 bases and J gave up 0 bases, with 12 bases separating them. CDR3 protein: CASSSSGTPNTGELFF. CDR3 DNA sequence: TGCGCCAGCAGCTCCAGCGGAACCCCGAACACCGGGGAGCTGTTTTTT. The full variable domain, its missing parts supplied by reference TRBV5-1 and TRBJ2-2, is KAGVTQTPRYLIKTRGQQVTLSCSPISGHRSVSWYQQTPGQGLQFLFEYFSETQRNKGNFPGRFSGRQFSNSRSEMNVSTLELGDSALYLCASSSSGTPNTGELFFGEGSRLTVL.

This clone has a single count. The V and J genes are TRBV19 and TRBJ1-1, with 7 positions matching TRBD1. Losses at the gene ends were 6 bases for V and 7 bases for J; bases not matched to a gene: 8. The CDR3 consists of 13 residues. The germline gives CDR1 LNHDA, CDR2 SQIVND (reference sequence). CDR3 coding DNA: TGTGCCAGTAGCAGGGGGGGGTATAATGAAGCTTTCTTT. Its translation: CASSRGGYNEAFF.

The chain carries TRBV27 and TRBJ1-4, with a possible D match to TRBD1 (5 bases). This CDR3 region has 15 residues. V was clipped by 6 bases and J by 9 bases, with 20 bases between them. The germline V gene has CDR1 MNHEY and CDR2 SMNVEV (reference sequence). The CDR3 protein is CASRFGQGSSQKLFF. The CDR3 coding sequence is TGTGCCAGCAGGTTCGGTCAGGGAAGTTCTCAAAAACTGTTTTTT.

This chain joins TRBV21-1 and TRBJ1-2. TRBV21-1 is annotated as a pseudogene. The CDR3 consists of 15 residues. The chain's CDR3 is CASSTGEGRVHGYTF. CDR3 bases: TGTGCCAGCAGCACTGGAGAGGGCAGAGTCCATGGCTACACCTTC.

The chain links TRBV6-4 to TRBJ1-4, with no clear D. The CDR3 is 15 residues long. Trimming took 4 bases from V and 4 from J, leaving 13 bases between them. Germline loops: CDR1 MRHNA, CDR2 SNTAGT. CDR3 sequence reads: CASSVRPRDNEKLFF. In DNA form, the CDR3 reads TGTGCCAGCAGTGTTCGGCCACGGGATAATGAAAAACTGTTTTTT.

The V call is TRBV18, the J call TRBJ1-1, with no clear D. Deletions cut 6 bases from V and 2 bases from J, with 13 bases between. The CDR3 has 14 amino acids. Germline CDR1 KGHSH, CDR2 LQKENI. The DNA of the CDR3 is TGTGCCAGCTCGAGTACCACTACTAACACTGAAGCTTTCTTT. It translates to CASSSTTTNTEAFF.

This sequence joins TRBV28 and TRBJ2-7; unclear D gene. Germline CDR1 MDHEN, CDR2 SYDVKM. The CDR3 covers 17 residues. V lost 6 bases, J lost 0 bases, and 21 bases lay in between. CDR3 in amino acids: CASRASKNSPRSYEQYF. Here the CDR3 DNA reads TGTGCCAGCAGGGCCTCTAAAAACTCCCCTCGCTCCTACGAGCAGTACTTC.